Below, one TCR beta chain is given with its context. It lacks a known antigen. Because this receptor comes from a mouse, its gene names and germline sequences follow the mouse reference. The CDR3 end lies 4 residues beyond the end of the read and is filled in from the germline J gene. The same CDR3 can be traced to other DNA sequences in this sample. This entry belongs to a study of CD8+ T cells in alopecia areata listed by TCRdb under 2018. Notes on the research overall: Skin from C3H/HeJ donors with spontaneous alopecia (roughly 6-13 months old) was grafted onto female C3H/HeJ recipients that were roughly 6-11 weeks old. To study T cell clonal expansion in alopecia areata, the researchers applied high-throughput TCRbeta sequencing to both the C3H/HeJ mouse model and human patients. Scalp tissue and sorted CD4+ and CD8+ peripheral blood T cells from patchy and totalis/universalis alopecia areata patients and from healthy controls were covered by human TCRbeta sequencing. Scalp clonality was compared across normal scalp (n=4), patchy alopecia areata scalp (n=8), and alopecia totalis/universalis scalp (n=8). RNA was extracted with the PAXgene miRNA kit for fixed scalp, the miRNeasy kit for PBMCs, and the RNeasy kit for mouse skin. TCRbeta CDR3 regions were amplified by immunoSEQ multiplex PCR using 35 Vbeta forward and 13 Jbeta reverse primers. Points the paper makes about the study in general: Scalp TCR repertoire analysis is complicated because resident alphabeta T cells in normal human skin are also sequenced, whereas mouse skin is dominated by gammadelta T cells. Compared with mice, TCR sequences shared between patients were less clear, possibly partly because of HLA diversity across the patient population. Lesional scalp, especially in alopecia totalis/universalis, showed higher clonality and more expanded CD8+ clones than normal scalp, suggesting antigenic drive.

Pooled mouse cutaneous lymph node cells were stained for CD4, CD8alpha, NKG2D, NKG2ACE and other markers and were then sorted on a BD Influx. CDR1 and CDR2 were assigned from the germline V gene (reference sequence) as NSQYPW and LRSPGD. CDR3 length: 12 amino acids, cysteine to phenylalanine. Only the CDR3 bases that were read are kept: 24 of them, in frame from base 1. The library came from the immunoSEQ multiplex PCR assay. To provide template for TCR sequencing, every sample had RNA extracted and reverse transcribed into cDNA. First-strand cDNA was synthesized using SuperScript III with a 2:1 mix of oligo-dT and random hexamers. Amplification bias was assessed with a synthetic immune receptor repertoire, and residual bias was removed computationally. Sequencing of the libraries was done on Illumina HiSeq using 60 bp reads that spanned the CDR3 and were read from J toward V. Per the source publication's procedure: Raw reads were preprocessed to remove errors, and CDR3 was defined by IMGT conventions from the conserved cysteine to phenylalanine. Clonality was computed as 1 minus the Shannon entropy, with the entropy normalized by log2 of the number of productive unique TCRs. CD4 or CD8 identity of scalp clones was inferred by cross-referencing scalp TCRbeta sequences with sorted blood CD4 and CD8 repertoires. Not all clones reach the TCRdb copy of this immuneACCESS table, which keeps in-frame sequences only. Checked studies attribute under half of the gap to unresolved V genes and leave the rest unexplained. The DNA gave D and trimming, while V, J and clone size come from that table. There are 200,000 to 300,000 clones in this sample, and none of them is a singleton. The ten largest clonotypes hold about 1.2% of the sample.

This receptor was obtained from a C3H/HeJ mouse with alopecia areata. This strain of mice has MHC haplotype H2-k. The rearranged segments are TRBV1 and TRBJ2-7; no D gene can be assigned with confidence. Sequencing was carried out using CD4+ T cells sorted from a lymph node. CDR3 DNA (partial): TGCACCTGCAGTGCGAGTAATTAT. Its coded protein is CTCSASNY. The CDR3 in full is CTCSASNYEQYF.